This entry concerns a single TCR beta chain. The sample belongs to a study of blood T cell repertoires in COVID-19. The CDR3 loop spans 12 amino acids. The J segment lost 7 bases and the V segment lost 6 bases, leaving 2 bases of the junction unmatched. Germline V gene sequence: CDR1 SNHLY, CDR2 FYNNEI. Here immunoSEQ multiplex PCR was the method, and the copy in TCRdb shows in-frame clones only, minus some. In the table there are approximately 200,000 clones, about 90% of which are singletons. This TCR was recovered from a woman in her twenties or thirties who had been exposed to COVID-19. The sequenced material came from PBMCs or T cells enriched from blood (not recorded which). The rearrangement joins TRBV2 to TRBJ2-1; the match to TRBD1 covers 8 bases. CDR3 sequence: CASRGDRNEQFF. The DNA of the CDR3 is TGTGCCAGCAGGGGGGACAGGAATGAGCAGTTCTTC.